Presented here are 22 T cell receptor beta chains from one specimen sequenced in a study of blood T cell repertoires in COVID-19. The data were produced by immunoSEQ multiplex PCR, yet TCRdb's version contains in-frame clones alone and is incomplete. The sample carries about 330,000 clones, around 90% recorded once. Sequenced input: PBMCs or T cells enriched from blood (not recorded which). These TCRs come from a woman aged 25 to 39 who had recovered from COVID-19.

V and J are TRBV28 and TRBJ2-7; 10 bases are a match to TRBD2. Trimming took 6 bases from V and 6 from J; bases not matched to a gene: 11. This CDR3 has 15 amino acids. Germline values: CDR1 MDHEN, CDR2 SYDVKM. The CDR3 nucleotides are TGTGCCAGCAGCGATCTAGCGGGAGCAGCCGGCGAGCAGTACTTC. Protein: CASSDLAGAAGEQYF.

This chain uses TRBV7-2 with TRBJ1-1; tentatively, D is TRBD1 (6 bases). The CDR3 runs to 12 residues. Germline CDR1 reads SGHTA; CDR2 reads FQGNSA. Trimming pared 3 bases from V and 6 bases from J, leaving 8 bases between. This chain's CDR3 is CASSLDSSEAFF. CDR3 coding DNA: TGTGCCAGCAGCTTGGACAGTTCTGAAGCTTTCTTT. The whole variable domain, remainder taken from reference TRBV7-2 and TRBJ1-1, is GAGVSQSPSNKVTEKGKDVELRCDPISGHTALYWYRQSLGQGLEFLIYFQGNSAPDKSGLPSDRFSAERTGGSVSTLTIQRTQQEDSAVYLCASSLDSSEAFFGQGTRLTVV.

This clone was counted a single time. J is TRBJ1-1 and V is TRBV19; 8 positions agree with TRBD1. Germline V gives CDR1 LNHDA, CDR2 SQIVND (reference sequence). CDR3 length: 14 amino acids. Losses at the gene ends were 6 bases for V and 5 bases for J; bases not matched to a gene: 8. CDR3 in amino acids: CASRRDRGGTEAFF. The CDR3 coding sequence is TGTGCCAGTAGGCGCGACAGGGGTGGGACTGAAGCTTTCTTT.

This clone occurred once. This chain links TRBV2 with TRBJ2-5; D possibly corresponds to TRBD1 (5 bases). The CDR3 sequence is 11 residues long. The V end lost 6 bases, the J end lost 9 bases, and 11 bases lay between the germline ends. Germline CDR1 is SNHLY and CDR2 is FYNNEI. CDR3 nucleotides: TGTGCCAGCAGCAGGGCGGATGCCCAGTACTTC. It encodes CASSRADAQYF.

J is TRBJ2-7 and V is TRBV6-2 or TRBV6-3; 7 bases are a match to TRBD1. Germline trimming cut 4 bases from V and 4 bases from J; bases unmatched to any gene: 13. The CDR3 consists of 16 residues. The germline V gene encodes CDR1 MNHEY and CDR2 SVGEGT. This CDR3 reads CASSSFKGGIGYEQYF. Here the CDR3 DNA reads TGTGCCAGCAGTTCGTTCAAAGGGGGCATCGGGTACGAGCAGTACTTC.

The CDR3 coding sequence is TGTGCCAGCAGCTACTCCTACAATGAGCAGTTCTTC. Its protein is CASSYSYNEQFF. The V and J genes are TRBV28 and TRBJ2-1; D is undetermined. Trimming removed 6 bases from V and 0 bases from J, with 3 bases in between. CDR1 is MDHEN and CDR2 is SYDVKM in the germline V gene. CDR3 length: 12 residues.

The chain uses TRBV6-5 and TRBJ1-3; 9 bases map to TRBD1. The CDR3 length is 14 residues. Germline V gene sequence: CDR1 MNHEY, CDR2 SVGAGI. V lost 6 bases and J lost 3; bases outside the gene matches: 3. CDR3 DNA: TGTGCCAGCAGAACAGGGGGCGATGGAAACACCATATATTTT. Translating it yields CASRTGGDGNTIYF.

This chain connects TRBV5-4 to TRBJ1-1; D possibly corresponds to TRBD1 (5 bases). The V gene's germline CDR1 is SGHNT and CDR2 YYREEE (reference sequence). V was clipped by 4 bases and J by 4 bases, with 11 bases between them. The CDR3 totals 13 residues. CDR3 loop: CASSPGMGTEAFF. The CDR3 nucleotides are TGTGCCAGCAGCCCAGGGATGGGCACTGAAGCTTTCTTT.

The rearrangement uses TRBV12-3 or TRBV12-4 and TRBJ2-1; D not resolved. The CDR3 runs 12 residues. V was pared by 10 bases and J by 9 bases, with 16 bases between. CDR3 DNA: TGTGCCACCAAGACCCACGGCGGTGAGCAGTTCTTC. Encoded protein: CATKTHGGEQFF.

This clone was picked up one time. The CDR3: CSVRTGSLNTEAFF. CDR3 coding DNA: TGCAGCGTCCGGACAGGAAGTCTGAACACTGAAGCTTTCTTT. The chain couples TRBV29-1 to TRBJ1-1; 7 bases agree with TRBD1. After removal of 6 bases from V and 0 bases from J, the junction contained 7 bases not matched to a gene. This CDR3 region has 14 residues. Germline V gene sequence: CDR1 SQVTM, CDR2 ANQGSEA.

The V gene is TRBV9, the J gene TRBJ2-1; D might be TRBD2 (5 bases). This CDR3 contains 16 residues. V lost 0 bases to trimming and J lost 0 bases, with 10 bases between them. Germline CDR1 reads SGDLS; CDR2 reads YYNGEE. The CDR3 protein is CASSVEGRGSYNEQFF. The CDR3 nucleotides are TGTGCCAGCAGCGTAGAAGGGAGAGGCTCCTACAATGAGCAGTTCTTC.

V usage is TRBV7-3 and J usage is TRBJ2-7, with D possibly being TRBD1 (5 bases). Germline lookup yields CDR1 SGHTA and CDR2 FQGTGA. V shed 5 bases and J shed 2 bases, with 19 bases lying between them. CDR3 length equals 16 residues. As DNA, the CDR3 is TGTGCCAGCAGCCAAGGGGTTGGGGTGTTCCCCTACGAGCAGTACTTC. Protein sequence: CASSQGVGVFPYEQYF.

The V and J genes are TRBV24-1 and TRBJ2-7; 7 bases agree with TRBD1. CDR1 KGHDR and CDR2 SFDVKD come from the germline V gene. This CDR3 spans 14 amino acids. The ends lost 4 bases at V and 2 bases at J; junction bases unmatched: 4. This CDR3 reads CATSDPGTAYEQYF. CDR3 DNA: TGTGCCACCAGTGACCCCGGGACAGCCTACGAGCAGTACTTC.

The J gene is TRBJ2-1, the V gene TRBV20-1, with 12 bases identical to TRBD1. The CDR3 length is 15 residues. V lost 3 bases, J lost 7 bases, and 7 bases stayed unmatched. Germline CDR1 is DFQATT and CDR2 is SNEGSKA (reference sequence). The CDR3 nucleotides read TGCAGTGCTAGTGGGACAGGGGGCGCGTGGAATGAGCAGTTCTTC. Protein sequence: CSASGTGGAWNEQFF.

This chain links TRBV28 with TRBJ2-7; TRBD2 matches 8 bases. The J segment lost 6 bases and the V segment lost 8 bases, leaving 12 bases of the junction unmatched. Germline CDR1 reads MDHEN; CDR2 reads SYDVKM. The CDR3 runs to 14 residues. The CDR3 DNA reads TGTGCCAGCGAAAAGCCGGGGGGGTCAGGCGAGCAGTACTTC. Protein product: CASEKPGGSGEQYF. The full variable domain, with the rest looked up from reference TRBV28 and TRBJ2-7, is DVKVTQSSRYLVKRTGEKVFLECVQDMDHENMFWYRQDPGLGLRLIYFSYDVKMKEKGDIPEGYSVSREKKERFSLILESASTNQTSMYLCASEKPGGSGEQYFGPGTRLTVT.

This rearrangement joins TRBV27 to TRBJ1-5, with D maybe TRBD1 (6 bases). The germline V gene encodes CDR1 MNHEY and CDR2 SMNVEV (reference sequence). The CDR3 sequence is 15 residues long. Between the trimmed V and J ends, which lost 5 bases and 6 bases, there was a span of 17 bases. The CDR3 sequence is CASSGVQGKGQPQHF. CDR3 coding DNA: TGTGCCAGCAGTGGAGTACAGGGAAAGGGTCAGCCCCAGCATTTT.

The CDR3 sequence: CASSRGDYSPLHF. DNA for the CDR3: TGTGCCAGCAGTCGGGGAGACTATTCACCCCTCCACTTT. The chain recombines TRBV27 with TRBJ1-6, with D hard to call. In germline, CDR1 is MNHEY, CDR2 SMNVEV (reference sequence). The CDR3 contains 13 residues. Trimming stripped 5 bases from V and 8 bases from J, with 10 bases between.

This chain connects TRBV7-3 to TRBJ2-3, with D perhaps matching TRBD2 (6 bases). This CDR3 is 14 amino acids long. V was clipped by 2 bases and J by 2 bases, with 8 bases between them. Germline CDR1 reads SGHTA; CDR2 reads FQGTGA. The CDR3 loop is CASSLAGHTDTQYF. The CDR3 nucleotides read TGTGCCAGCAGCTTAGCGGGGCACACAGATACGCAGTATTTT.

The chain links TRBV7-2 to TRBJ2-5, with D perhaps TRBD2 (6 bases). CDR3 length: 14 amino acids. Germline CDR1 and CDR2: SGHTA and FQGNSA. V dropped 1 base and J dropped 7 bases, with 13 bases sitting between them. In nucleotides, the CDR3 is TGTGCCAGCAGCTTAGAGCGGGCCGGGGGGACCCAGTACTTC. Translating it yields CASSLERAGGTQYF.

V and J are TRBV11-3 and TRBJ1-3; D unresolved. The CDR3 sequence is 13 residues long. Germline assignment: CDR1 SGHNT and CDR2 YENEEA. V was pared by 5 bases and J by 1 base, with 6 bases between. DNA of the CDR3: TGTGCCAGCAGCGACTGGTCTGGAAACACCATATATTTT. It is translated as CASSDWSGNTIYF.

The genes are TRBV11-2 and TRBJ1-4, with TRBD1 matching 8 bases. The CDR3 runs to 15 residues. Per the germline V gene, CDR1 is SGHAT and CDR2 is FQNNGV. Unmatched junction bases numbered 10, after V lost 4 bases and J lost 9 bases. CDR3 in amino acids: CASSSNRGDAQKLFF. The CDR3 DNA sequence: TGTGCCAGCAGCTCCAACAGGGGGGATGCCCAAAAACTGTTTTTT. Full variable domain (remainder filled in from reference TRBV11-2 and TRBJ1-4): EAGVAQSPRYKIIEKRQSVAFWCNPISGHATLYWYQQILGQGPKLLIQFQNNGVVDDSQLPKDRFSAERLKGVDSTLKIQPAKLEDSAVYLCASSSNRGDAQKLFFGSGTQLSVL.

The chain uses TRBV6-4 and TRBJ2-1, with D tentatively TRBD2 (5 bases). Germline V gene data show CDR1 as MRHNA and CDR2 as SNTAGT. Deletions cut 6 bases from V and 6 bases from J, with 12 bases between. The CDR3 has 13 amino acids. The CDR3 sequence: CASSPFRGNEQFF. The CDR3 DNA reads as TGTGCCAGCAGCCCCTTTCGGGGCAATGAGCAGTTCTTC.